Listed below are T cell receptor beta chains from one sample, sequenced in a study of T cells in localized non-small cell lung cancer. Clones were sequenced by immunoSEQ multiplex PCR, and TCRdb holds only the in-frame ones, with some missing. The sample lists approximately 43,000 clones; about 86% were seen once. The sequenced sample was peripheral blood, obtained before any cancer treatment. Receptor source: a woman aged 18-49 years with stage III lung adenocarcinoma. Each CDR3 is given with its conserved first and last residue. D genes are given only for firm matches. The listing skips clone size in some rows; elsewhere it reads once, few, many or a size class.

CDR3aa: CASSSGGSADTQYF
CDR3nt: TGTGCCAGCAGCTCAGGGGGGTCGGCAGATACGCAGTATTTT
abundance: NA
j_gene: TRBJ2-3
v_gene: TRBV7-2
d_gene: NA

CDR3aa: CASSQGSGIYNEQFF
CDR3nt: TGCGCCAGCAGCCAAGGTAGCGGGATTTACAATGAGCAGTTCTTC
abundance: NA
j_gene: TRBJ2-1
v_gene: TRBV4-1
d_gene: TRBD2

CDR3aa: CASSLVGAKGVGGYTF
CDR3nt: TGTGCCAGCAGCTTAGTAGGGGCCAAGGGAGTAGGTGGCTACACCTTC
abundance: once
j_gene: TRBJ1-2
v_gene: TRBV13
d_gene: NA

CDR3aa: CASSVRDGSNQPQHF
CDR3nt: TGTGCCAGCAGCGTACGGGACGGTAGCAATCAGCCCCAGCATTTT
abundance: NA
j_gene: TRBJ1-5
v_gene: TRBV11-2
d_gene: NA

CDR3aa: CASRGTGGKQPQHF
CDR3nt: TGTGCCAGCAGGGGGACAGGGGGCAAACAGCCCCAGCATTTT
abundance: NA
j_gene: TRBJ1-5
v_gene: TRBV6-1
d_gene: TRBD1

CDR3aa: CAWSVWGQVNTEAFF
CDR3nt: TGTGCCTGGAGTGTTTGGGGGCAGGTAAACACTGAAGCTTTCTTT
abundance: once
j_gene: TRBJ1-1
v_gene: TRBV30
d_gene: NA

CDR3aa: CASSTRNSHYGYTF
CDR3nt: TGTGCCAGTAGTACCCGGAATTCTCACTATGGCTACACCTTC
abundance: NA
j_gene: TRBJ1-2
v_gene: TRBV19
d_gene: NA

CDR3aa: CSAYRDYEQYF
CDR3nt: TGCAGCGCCTACAGGGATTACGAGCAGTACTTC
abundance: NA
j_gene: TRBJ2-7
v_gene: TRBV29-1
d_gene: NA

CDR3aa: CASSPTQGLSGNTIYF
CDR3nt: TGTGCCAGCTCACCGACACAGGGACTCTCTGGAAACACCATATATTTT
abundance: once
j_gene: TRBJ1-3
v_gene: TRBV18
d_gene: NA

CDR3aa: CASSQAYEQYF
CDR3nt: TGTGCCAGCAGCCAAGCCTACGAGCAGTACTTC
abundance: NA
j_gene: TRBJ2-7
v_gene: TRBV14
d_gene: NA

CDR3aa: CASSQDRDRGNYGYTF
CDR3nt: TGTGCCAGCAGCCAAGACCGGGACAGGGGAAACTATGGCTACACCTTC
abundance: NA
j_gene: TRBJ1-2
v_gene: TRBV4-2
d_gene: TRBD1

CDR3aa: CASTRGGIGGYTF
CDR3nt: TGCGCCAGCACACGCGGGGGAATAGGTGGCTACACCTTC
abundance: once
j_gene: TRBJ1-2
v_gene: TRBV10-1
d_gene: NA

CDR3aa: CASSDYRGETQYF
CDR3nt: TGCGCCAGCAGTGATTATCGGGGTGAGACCCAGTACTTC
abundance: once
j_gene: TRBJ2-5
v_gene: TRBV10-1
d_gene: NA

CDR3aa: CASRMRGASTDTQYF
CDR3nt: TGTGCCAGCAGGATGCGGGGGGCGAGCACAGATACGCAGTATTTT
abundance: NA
j_gene: TRBJ2-3
v_gene: TRBV6-5
d_gene: TRBD2

CDR3aa: CASSSGLAGGEQFF
CDR3nt: TGTGCCAGCAGCTCGGGACTAGCGGGGGGTGAGCAGTTCTTC
abundance: NA
j_gene: TRBJ2-1
v_gene: TRBV7-3
d_gene: TRBD2

CDR3aa: CASSKVPETQYF
CDR3nt: TGTGCCAGCAGCAAAGTCCCGGAGACCCAGTACTTC
abundance: NA
j_gene: TRBJ2-5
v_gene: TRBV5-4
d_gene: NA

CDR3aa: CASTSGAGGYTF
CDR3nt: TGTGCCAGCACCTCAGGGGCGGGTGGCTACACCTTC
abundance: NA
j_gene: TRBJ1-2
v_gene: TRBV2
d_gene: NA

CDR3aa: CASSLALGWGPGSPLHF
CDR3nt: TGTGCCAGCAGCTTAGCGTTGGGCTGGGGGCCGGGCTCACCCCTCCACTTT
abundance: NA
j_gene: TRBJ1-6
v_gene: TRBV7-8
d_gene: NA

CDR3aa: CASRPQTALEQYF
CDR3nt: TGTGCCAGCAGACCTCAAACGGCACTCGAGCAGTACTTC
abundance: NA
j_gene: TRBJ2-7
v_gene: TRBV6-6
d_gene: NA

CDR3aa: CASSVGTGRNTGELFF
CDR3nt: TGTGCCAGCAGCGTCGGGACAGGTCGGAACACCGGGGAGCTGTTTTTT
abundance: NA
j_gene: TRBJ2-2
v_gene: TRBV7-9
d_gene: TRBD1

CDR3aa: CASSFTLRQHYEQYF
CDR3nt: TGTGCCAGCAGCTTCACCCTGCGGCAACACTACGAGCAGTACTTC
abundance: NA
j_gene: TRBJ2-7
v_gene: TRBV7-2
d_gene: NA

CDR3aa: CASRGDTEAFF
CDR3nt: TGTGCCAGTAGAGGGGACACTGAAGCTTTCTTT
abundance: NA
j_gene: TRBJ1-1
v_gene: TRBV19
d_gene: NA

CDR3aa: CASSPRTGGFDTQYF
CDR3nt: TGTGCCAGTAGTCCCCGGACAGGGGGTTTCGATACGCAGTATTTT
abundance: NA
j_gene: TRBJ2-3
v_gene: TRBV19
d_gene: TRBD1

CDR3aa: CASSYSIGVSTEAFF
CDR3nt: TGTGCCAGCAGTTACTCGATCGGGGTTAGCACTGAAGCTTTCTTT
abundance: NA
j_gene: TRBJ1-1
v_gene: TRBV6-6
d_gene: NA

CDR3aa: CASSGGTGGYEQYF
CDR3nt: TGTGCCAGCAGCGGCGGGACAGGGGGGTACGAGCAGTACTTC
abundance: few
j_gene: TRBJ2-7
v_gene: TRBV5-5
d_gene: TRBD1

CDR3aa: CASSLTLQGELFF
CDR3nt: TGTGCCAGCAGCTTAACCCTCCAGGGAGAGCTGTTTTTT
abundance: NA
j_gene: TRBJ2-2
v_gene: TRBV7-3
d_gene: NA

CDR3aa: CASSLTPGAGFADTEAFF
CDR3nt: TGCGCCAGCAGCTTGACGCCAGGGGCTGGGTTCGCGGACACTGAAGCTTTCTTT
abundance: NA
j_gene: TRBJ1-1
v_gene: TRBV5-1
d_gene: NA

CDR3aa: CASRRDRGFHYEQYF
CDR3nt: TGTGCCAGCAGGCGAGACAGGGGTTTTCACTACGAGCAGTACTTC
abundance: NA
j_gene: TRBJ2-7
v_gene: TRBV7-9
d_gene: TRBD1

CDR3aa: CASGRDSNQPQHF
CDR3nt: TGCGCCAGCGGCCGGGACAGCAATCAGCCCCAGCATTTT
abundance: NA
j_gene: TRBJ1-5
v_gene: TRBV4-1
d_gene: NA

CDR3aa: CASSLEGGPYEQYF
CDR3nt: TGCGCCAGCAGCTTGGAAGGGGGTCCCTACGAGCAGTACTTC
abundance: NA
j_gene: TRBJ2-7
v_gene: TRBV5-1
d_gene: NA

CDR3aa: CASSETPNLSRTKGYTF
CDR3nt: TGTGCCAGCAGTGAAACCCCAAACCTGAGCCGAACAAAAGGGTACACCTTC
abundance: NA
j_gene: TRBJ1-2
v_gene: TRBV2
d_gene: NA

CDR3aa: CASSAIQPFRGSYNEQFF
CDR3nt: TGTGCCAGCAGCGCCATCCAGCCCTTTCGTGGATCCTACAATGAGCAGTTCTTC
abundance: NA
j_gene: TRBJ2-1
v_gene: TRBV13
d_gene: NA

CDR3aa: CASSVTGGGYEQYF
CDR3nt: TGTGCCAGCAGCGTTACAGGGGGAGGCTACGAGCAGTACTTC
abundance: NA
j_gene: TRBJ2-7
v_gene: TRBV9
d_gene: TRBD1

CDR3aa: CASTAEYRVGDTEAFF
CDR3nt: TGTGCCAGCACCGCCGAGTACAGGGTTGGGGACACTGAAGCTTTCTTT
abundance: NA
j_gene: TRBJ1-1
v_gene: TRBV25-1
d_gene: NA

CDR3aa: CASRHQRENYNEQFF
CDR3nt: TGTGCAAGTCGCCATCAGCGGGAGAACTACAATGAGCAGTTCTTC
abundance: NA
j_gene: TRBJ2-1
v_gene: TRBV12-2
d_gene: NA

CDR3aa: CASTPSGGPLDTQYF
CDR3nt: TGTGCCAGTACCCCTAGCGGGGGCCCCTTGGATACGCAGTATTTT
abundance: few
j_gene: TRBJ2-3
v_gene: TRBV6-1
d_gene: TRBD2

CDR3aa: CASSSVVAQPQHF
CDR3nt: TGTGCCAGCAGCAGCGTGGTGGCTCAGCCCCAGCATTTT
abundance: NA
j_gene: TRBJ1-5
v_gene: TRBV7-2
d_gene: NA

CDR3aa: CASSQGGLGFTDTQYF
CDR3nt: TGTGCCAGCAGCCAGGGGGGACTAGGGTTCACAGATACGCAGTATTTT
abundance: few
j_gene: TRBJ2-3
v_gene: TRBV7-8
d_gene: NA

CDR3aa: CASSLDPSPGNTIYF
CDR3nt: TGCGCCAGCAGCTTGGACCCTAGCCCTGGAAACACCATATATTTT
abundance: NA
j_gene: TRBJ1-3
v_gene: TRBV5-1
d_gene: NA

CDR3aa: CASSLDPTTYNEQFF
CDR3nt: TGTGCCAGCAGCTTAGATCCAACGACGTACAATGAGCAGTTCTTC
abundance: NA
j_gene: TRBJ2-1
v_gene: TRBV11-3
d_gene: NA

CDR3aa: CSVVEHNYGYTF
CDR3nt: TGCAGCGTTGTAGAACATAACTATGGCTACACCTTC
abundance: NA
j_gene: TRBJ1-2
v_gene: TRBV29-1
d_gene: NA

CDR3aa: CASSLSQGGPQHF
CDR3nt: TGTGCCAGCAGCTTATCCCAGGGAGGCCCCCAGCATTTT
abundance: NA
j_gene: TRBJ1-5
v_gene: TRBV7-6
d_gene: NA

CDR3aa: CASSSQPRGGGDTQYF
CDR3nt: TGTGCCAGCAGTTCTCAACCTCGGGGGGGAGGAGATACGCAGTATTTT
abundance: NA
j_gene: TRBJ2-3
v_gene: TRBV6-5
d_gene: TRBD2

CDR3aa: CASSDSVNYGYTF
CDR3nt: TGTGCCAGCAGTGACTCAGTTAACTATGGCTACACCTTC
abundance: NA
j_gene: TRBJ1-2
v_gene: TRBV2
d_gene: NA

CDR3aa: CASRVGDTEAFF
CDR3nt: TGCGCCAGCAGGGTCGGGGACACTGAAGCTTTCTTT
abundance: NA
j_gene: TRBJ1-1
v_gene: TRBV5-1
d_gene: NA

CDR3aa: CASSSSGYSTDTQYF
CDR3nt: TGCGCCAGCAGCTCTAGCGGTTATAGCACAGATACGCAGTATTTT
abundance: NA
j_gene: TRBJ2-3
v_gene: TRBV5-1
d_gene: TRBD2

CDR3aa: CAWGEDAYGYTF
CDR3nt: TGTGCCTGGGGGGAGGACGCCTATGGCTACACCTTC
abundance: NA
j_gene: TRBJ1-2
v_gene: TRBV30
d_gene: NA

CDR3aa: CASSSRQGASQPQHF
CDR3nt: TGTGCCAGCAGCTCCCGACAGGGGGCCAGTCAGCCCCAGCATTTT
abundance: NA
j_gene: TRBJ1-5
v_gene: TRBV7-6
d_gene: TRBD1

CDR3aa: CASRLTGDTEAFF
CDR3nt: TGTGCCAGCCGGCTGACAGGGGACACTGAAGCTTTCTTT
abundance: NA
j_gene: TRBJ1-1
v_gene: TRBV7-9
d_gene: TRBD1

CDR3aa: CASSRRGLADKDGELFF
CDR3nt: TGTGCCAGCAGCAGAAGAGGACTAGCGGACAAGGATGGGGAGCTGTTTTTT
abundance: NA
j_gene: TRBJ2-2
v_gene: TRBV5-6
d_gene: TRBD2

CDR3aa: CASSLAGAKTQYF
CDR3nt: TGTGCCAGCAGTTTAGCGGGGGCTAAGACCCAGTACTTC
abundance: NA
j_gene: TRBJ2-5
v_gene: TRBV6-5
d_gene: TRBD2

CDR3aa: CASNPSGGTGIQYF
CDR3nt: TGTGCCAGCAACCCTAGCGGGGGGACGGGCATTCAGTACTTC
abundance: few
j_gene: TRBJ2-4
v_gene: TRBV9
d_gene: TRBD2

CDR3aa: CASSDGDVMSAGYTF
CDR3nt: TGTGCCAGCAGTGACGGGGACGTAATGTCAGCCGGCTACACCTTC
abundance: NA
j_gene: TRBJ1-2
v_gene: TRBV6-4
d_gene: NA

CDR3aa: CSAQGGKDGYTF
CDR3nt: TGCAGCGCACAGGGGGGGAAGGATGGCTACACCTTC
abundance: NA
j_gene: TRBJ1-2
v_gene: TRBV29-1
d_gene: TRBD1

CDR3aa: CSVVPGQGLLGYGYTF
CDR3nt: TGCAGCGTTGTCCCGGGACAGGGCTTGCTGGGCTATGGCTACACCTTC
abundance: NA
j_gene: TRBJ1-2
v_gene: TRBV29-1
d_gene: TRBD1

CDR3aa: CASRPTGGSNQPQHF
CDR3nt: TGTGCCAGCAGACCCACAGGGGGTAGCAATCAGCCCCAGCATTTT
abundance: once
j_gene: TRBJ1-5
v_gene: TRBV6-6
d_gene: TRBD1

CDR3aa: CASSLRAQDAAGELFF
CDR3nt: TGTGCCAGCAGCCTCCGGGCCCAAGATGCCGCCGGGGAGCTGTTTTTT
abundance: NA
j_gene: TRBJ2-2
v_gene: TRBV4-2
d_gene: NA